This T cell receptor (beta chain) was observed in a study of shared clonotypes between healthy human individuals. Details on this clone: Other DNA sequences in the same sample also yield this CDR3.

Naivety among CD8 cells was defined by CD45RO negativity and positive CCR7 selection, thereby excluding terminally differentiated effector memory CD45RA+ cells. Authors' processing steps: Quality scores were absent from the junction-only immunoSEQ sequences, so filtering differed. This table comes from immunoSEQ multiplex PCR, and its TCRdb copy is limited to in-frame clones, with some not included. V and J calls and clone size are as listed in that table; D and trimming were resolved from the DNA. The data show about 820,000 clones, nearly 95% seen once. Sequencing input: naive CD8+ T cells sorted from blood. The origin of this receptor is a man aged 30 to 39 in good health.

In nucleotides, the CDR3 is TGTGCCTGGAGTCAGGGGTACGAGCAGTACTTC. Translated: CAWSQGYEQYF. The chain recombines TRBV30 with TRBJ2-7; possible D gene TRBD1, 6 bases. Trimming took 2 bases from V and 4 from J, leaving 6 bases between them. The length of the CDR3 is 11 residues. Germline V gene lookup returns CDR1 GTSNPN and CDR2 SVGIG (reference sequence).